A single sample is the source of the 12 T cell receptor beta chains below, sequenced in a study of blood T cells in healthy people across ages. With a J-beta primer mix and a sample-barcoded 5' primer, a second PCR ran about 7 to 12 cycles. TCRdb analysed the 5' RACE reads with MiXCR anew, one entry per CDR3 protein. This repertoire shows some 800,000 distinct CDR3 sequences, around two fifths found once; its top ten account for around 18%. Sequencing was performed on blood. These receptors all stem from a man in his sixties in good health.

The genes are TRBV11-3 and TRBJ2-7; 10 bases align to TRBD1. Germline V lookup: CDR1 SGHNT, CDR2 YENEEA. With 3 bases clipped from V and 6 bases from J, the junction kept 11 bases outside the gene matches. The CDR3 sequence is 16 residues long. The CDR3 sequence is CASSLAGTGVSFEQYF. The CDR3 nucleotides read TGTGCCAGCAGCTTGGCCGGGACAGGGGTATCGTTCGAGCAGTACTTC.

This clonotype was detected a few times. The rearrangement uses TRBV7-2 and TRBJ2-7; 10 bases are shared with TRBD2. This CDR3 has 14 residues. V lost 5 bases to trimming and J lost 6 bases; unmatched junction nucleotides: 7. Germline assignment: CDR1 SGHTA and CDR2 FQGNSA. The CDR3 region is CASSPNSGGSEQYF. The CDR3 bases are TGTGCCAGCAGCCCGAATAGCGGGGGGTCCGAGCAGTACTTC.

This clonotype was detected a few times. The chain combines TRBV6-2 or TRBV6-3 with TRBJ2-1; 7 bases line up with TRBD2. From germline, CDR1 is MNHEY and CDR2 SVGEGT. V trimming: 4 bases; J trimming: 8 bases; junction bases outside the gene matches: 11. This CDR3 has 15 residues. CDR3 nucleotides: TGTGCCAGCAGTTCGGGGACTATGTATTTGGATGAGCAGTTCTTC. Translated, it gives CASSSGTMYLDEQFF.

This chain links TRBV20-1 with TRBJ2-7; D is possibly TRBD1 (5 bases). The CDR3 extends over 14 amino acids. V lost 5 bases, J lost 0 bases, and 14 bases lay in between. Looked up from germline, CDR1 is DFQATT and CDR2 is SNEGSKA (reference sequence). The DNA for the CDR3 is TGCAGTGCTCCTCGACAGCCTAGCTCCTACGAGCAGTACTTC. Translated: CSAPRQPSSYEQYF.

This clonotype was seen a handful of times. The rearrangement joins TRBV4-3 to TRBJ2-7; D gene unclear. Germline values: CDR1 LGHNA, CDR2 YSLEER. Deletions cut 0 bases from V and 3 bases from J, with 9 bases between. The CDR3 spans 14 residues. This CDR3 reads CASSQDSWGYEQYF. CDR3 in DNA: TGCGCCAGCAGCCAAGACAGTTGGGGCTACGAGCAGTACTTC.

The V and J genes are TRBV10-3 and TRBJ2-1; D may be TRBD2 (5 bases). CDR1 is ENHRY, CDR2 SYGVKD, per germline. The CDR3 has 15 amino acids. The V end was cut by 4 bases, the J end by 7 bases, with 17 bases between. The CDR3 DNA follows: TGTGCCATCAGTGCTGGTAGCGACTCAGCGAATGAGCAGTTCTTC. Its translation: CAISAGSDSANEQFF.

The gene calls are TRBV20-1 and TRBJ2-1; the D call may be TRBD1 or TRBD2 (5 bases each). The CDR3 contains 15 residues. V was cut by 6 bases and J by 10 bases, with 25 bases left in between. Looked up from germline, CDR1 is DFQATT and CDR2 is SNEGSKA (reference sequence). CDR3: CSATTPGLGLYEQFF. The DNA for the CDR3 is TGCAGTGCAACGACCCCAGGGCTAGGACTCTACGAGCAGTTCTTC.

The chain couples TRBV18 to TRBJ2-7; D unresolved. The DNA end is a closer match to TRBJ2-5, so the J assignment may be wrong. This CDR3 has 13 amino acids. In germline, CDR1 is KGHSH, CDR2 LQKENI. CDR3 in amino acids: CASSPPDPGTQYF. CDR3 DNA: TGTGCCAGCTCACCACCCGATCCCGGGACCCAGTACTTC.

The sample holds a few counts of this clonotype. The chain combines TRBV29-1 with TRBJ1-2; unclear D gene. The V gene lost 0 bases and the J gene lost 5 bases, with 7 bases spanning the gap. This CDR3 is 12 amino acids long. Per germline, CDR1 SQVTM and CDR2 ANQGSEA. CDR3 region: CSVEEPNYGYTF. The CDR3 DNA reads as TGCAGCGTTGAAGAACCCAATTATGGCTACACCTTC. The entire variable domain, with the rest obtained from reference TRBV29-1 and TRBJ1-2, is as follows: SAVISQKPSRDICQRGTSLTIQCQVDSQVTMMFWYRQQPGQSLTLIATANQGSEATYESGFVIDKFPISRPNLTFSTLTVSNMSPEDSSIYLCSVEEPNYGYTFGSGTRLTVV.

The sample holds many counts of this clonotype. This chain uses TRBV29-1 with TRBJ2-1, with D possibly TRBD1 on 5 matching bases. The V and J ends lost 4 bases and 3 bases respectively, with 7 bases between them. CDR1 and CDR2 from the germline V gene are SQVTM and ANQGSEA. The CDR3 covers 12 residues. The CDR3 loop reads CSVVQGYNEQFF. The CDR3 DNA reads TGCAGCGTTGTCCAGGGCTACAATGAGCAGTTCTTC.

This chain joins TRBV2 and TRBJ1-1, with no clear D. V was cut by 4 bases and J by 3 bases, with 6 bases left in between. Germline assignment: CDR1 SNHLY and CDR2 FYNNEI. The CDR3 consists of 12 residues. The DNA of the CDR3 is TGTGCCAGCAGTGTTATGGACACTGAAGCTTTCTTT. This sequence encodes CASSVMDTEAFF.

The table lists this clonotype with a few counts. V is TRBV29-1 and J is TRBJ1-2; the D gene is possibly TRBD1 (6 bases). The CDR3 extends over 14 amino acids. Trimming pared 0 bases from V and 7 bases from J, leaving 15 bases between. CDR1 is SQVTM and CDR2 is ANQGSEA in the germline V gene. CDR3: CSVEDRGRRGGYTF. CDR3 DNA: TGCAGCGTTGAAGATCGGGGGCGGAGGGGTGGCTACACCTTC.